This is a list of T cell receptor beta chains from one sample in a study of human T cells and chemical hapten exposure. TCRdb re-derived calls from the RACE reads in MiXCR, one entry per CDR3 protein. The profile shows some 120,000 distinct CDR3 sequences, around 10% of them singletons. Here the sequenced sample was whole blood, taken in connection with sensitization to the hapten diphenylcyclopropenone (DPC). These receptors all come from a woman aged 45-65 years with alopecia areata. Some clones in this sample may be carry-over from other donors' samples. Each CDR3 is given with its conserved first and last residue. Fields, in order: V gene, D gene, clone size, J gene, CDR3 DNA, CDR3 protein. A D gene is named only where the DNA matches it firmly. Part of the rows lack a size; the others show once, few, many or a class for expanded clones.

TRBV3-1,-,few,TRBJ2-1,TGTGCCAGCAGCCTACTGGCGATCAATGAGCAGTTCTTC,CASSLLAINEQFF
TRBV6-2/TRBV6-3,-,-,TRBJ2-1,TGTGCCAGCAGGTGGGCTAGCCGTAATGAGCAGTTCTTC,CASRWASRNEQFF
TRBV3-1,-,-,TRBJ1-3,TGTGCCAGCAACCAAGAAATCTATCCGAACACCATATATTTT,CASNQEIYPNTIYF
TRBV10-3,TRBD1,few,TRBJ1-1,TGTGCCATCAGTGAGTCTAGGCCCCGACCATGGACAGGCCTGTGGATGAACACTGAAGCTTTCTTT,CAISESRPRPWTGLWMNTEAFF
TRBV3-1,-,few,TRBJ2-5,TGTGCCAGCAGCCAAGAATCAACAGCCCTAAAAGGGACCCAGTACTTC,CASSQESTALKGTQYF
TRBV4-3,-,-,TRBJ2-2,TGCGCCAGCAGCCAAGGGCGGGGGCATGCCGGGGAGCTGTTTTTT,CASSQGRGHAGELFF
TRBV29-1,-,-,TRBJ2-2,TGCAGCGTTGGGAGCGGAAACACCGGGGAGCTGTTTTTT,CSVGSGNTGELFF
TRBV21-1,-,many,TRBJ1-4,TGTGCCAGCAGCTGCCAGGGAGAAAAACTGTTTTTT,CASSCQGEKLFF
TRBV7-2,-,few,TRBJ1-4,TGTGCCAGCAGCTTAGTCGGGGGTTTCGAAAAACTGTTTTTT,CASSLVGGFEKLFF
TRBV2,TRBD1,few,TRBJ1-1,TGTGCCAGCAGTGAGGAGTATCGGGACAGCTTCTTT,CASSEEYRDSFF
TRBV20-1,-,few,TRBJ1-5,TGCAGTGCTAGAGAGGGGTCACTCAATCAGCCCCAGCATTTT,CSAREGSLNQPQHF
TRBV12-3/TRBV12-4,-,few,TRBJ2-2,TGTGCCAGCAGTTTACAGGGAATGAACACCGGGGAGCTGTTTTTT,CASSLQGMNTGELFF
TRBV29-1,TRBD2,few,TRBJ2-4,TGCAGCGTTGGGGGGGGATCCCTAGCCAAAAACATTCAGTACTTC,CSVGGGSLAKNIQYF
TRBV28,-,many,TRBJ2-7,TGTGCCAGCAGTTTCGGCAGGGTAGGGACCTACGAGCAGTACTTC,CASSFGRVGTYEQYF
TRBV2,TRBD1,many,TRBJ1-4,TGTGCCAGCAGTGAAGTACCCCCGAGCGGACAGGGATATGAAAAACTGTTTTTT,CASSEVPPSGQGYEKLFF
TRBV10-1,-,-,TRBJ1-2,TGCGCCAGCAGTGATGACGCTCGCTATGGCTACACCTTC,CASSDDARYGYTF
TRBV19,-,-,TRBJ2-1,TGTGCCAGTAGTATTAGGTTGAGCTCCTACAATGAGCAGTTCTTC,CASSIRLSSYNEQFF
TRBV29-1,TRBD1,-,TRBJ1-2,TGCAGCGTTGAAGGACAGGGGACACACTATGGCTACACCTTC,CSVEGQGTHYGYTF
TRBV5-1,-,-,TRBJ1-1,TGCGCCAGCAGCCCCGGTGATGTGGTATATCGAAACACTGAAGCTTTCTTT,CASSPGDVVYRNTEAFF
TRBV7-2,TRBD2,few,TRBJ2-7,TGTGCCAGCAGCTTCTACGCGGGAGCCTACGAGCAGTACTTC,CASSFYAGAYEQYF
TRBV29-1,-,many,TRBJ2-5,TGCAGCGTTGATCAAGAGACCCAGTACTTC,CSVDQETQYF
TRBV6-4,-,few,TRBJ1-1,TGTGCCAGCAGTGACCTACTTGGGGCCCGACTGGCAGACACTGAAGCTTTCTTT,CASSDLLGARLADTEAFF
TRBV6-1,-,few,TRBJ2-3,TGTGCCAGCACGGTAGGGTGGAGTGGCCGAAACACAGATACGCAGTATTTT,CASTVGWSGRNTDTQYF
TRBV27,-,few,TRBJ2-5,TGTGCCAGCAGTTCCTGGGGAGAGACCCAGTACTTC,CASSSWGETQYF
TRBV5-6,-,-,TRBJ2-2,TGTGCCAGCAGTTTTGCAGCCCCCGGGGAGCTGTTTTTT,CASSFAAPGELFF
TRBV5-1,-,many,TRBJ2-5,TGCGCCAGCAGCTTCGGAGACCAAGAGACCCAGTACTTC,CASSFGDQETQYF
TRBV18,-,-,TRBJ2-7,TGTGCCAGCTCACCAAAGGACGCTTGGGAGCAGTACTTC,CASSPKDAWEQYF
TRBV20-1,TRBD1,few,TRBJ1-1,TGCAGTGCTAGCGACAGGGGTTGGACTGAAGCTTTCTTT,CSASDRGWTEAFF
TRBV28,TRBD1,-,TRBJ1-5,TGTGCCAGCCAGACAGGGGGCGGAAATCAGCCCCAGCATTTT,CASQTGGGNQPQHF
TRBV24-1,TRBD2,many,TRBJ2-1,TGTGCCACCAGTGAGTTGACTAGCGGGAGTTACAATGAGCAGTTCTTC,CATSELTSGSYNEQFF
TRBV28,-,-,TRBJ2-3,TGTGCCAGCAGCTCGGCAGGAAGCACAGATACGCAGTATTTT,CASSSAGSTDTQYF
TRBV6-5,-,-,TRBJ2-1,TGTGCCAGCCACCGGTGGGGCGGGGATTACAATGAGCAGTTCTTC,CASHRWGGDYNEQFF
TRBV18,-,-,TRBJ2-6,TGTGCCAGCTCACCCGACAGAAACTCTGGGGCCAACGTCCTGACTTTC,CASSPDRNSGANVLTF
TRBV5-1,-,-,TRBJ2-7,TGCGCCAGCAGCTTGGGAGGAACGTCCCCCGTCGAGCAGTACTTC,CASSLGGTSPVEQYF